A single sample is the source of the 5 T cell receptor beta chains below, sequenced in a study of glioma-infiltrating T cells after dendritic cell vaccination. Time point here: after dendritic cell vaccination, including at tumor progression/relapse. Clones were sequenced by immunoSEQ multiplex PCR, and TCRdb holds only the in-frame ones, with some missing. The sample comprises about 64,000 clones, 86% of which are singletons, and approximately 10% rests with the top ten. The sequences come from blood, collected after dendritic cell vaccination. The receptors derive from a human donor with glioblastoma.

CDR3: CASSEAGSGGSGNTIYF. As DNA, the CDR3 is TGTGCCAGCAGTGAAGCGGGGTCAGGGGGCTCTGGAAACACCATATATTTT. This chain uses TRBV6-1 with TRBJ1-3; 7 bases line up with TRBD1. Germline CDR1 reads MNHNS; CDR2 reads SASEGT. The length of the CDR3 is 17 residues. After removal of 0 bases from V and 0 bases from J, the junction contained 5 bases not matched to a gene.

The chain employs TRBV12-5 and TRBJ2-1; a possible D gene is TRBD2 (6 bases). V lost 6 bases and J lost 0, with 12 bases in between. From germline, CDR1 is LGHNT and CDR2 FRNRAP. There are 15 residues in the CDR3. CDR3 sequence: CASGTSGHSYNEQFF. CDR3 DNA sequence: TGTGCTAGTGGCACAAGCGGGCACTCCTACAATGAGCAGTTCTTC.

This CDR3 reads CASSIEGEQYF. The CDR3 nucleotides read TGTGCCAGCTCCATCGAGGGCGAGCAGTACTTC. The chain combines TRBV27 with TRBJ2-7; tentatively, D is TRBD2 (5 bases). CDR3 length equals 11 residues. CDR1 is MNHEY and CDR2 is SMNVEV in the germline V gene (reference sequence). Trimming cost V 8 bases and J 6 bases, with 11 bases left between them.

The chain combines TRBV19 with TRBJ1-2; a weak D match, TRBD1 (5 bases). Trimming cost V 1 base and J 4 bases, with 10 bases left between them. The CDR3 totals 14 residues. Per the germline V gene, CDR1 is LNHDA and CDR2 is SQIVND (reference sequence). DNA of the CDR3: TGTGCCAGTAGTATAGGTGACGGGGGCTATGGCTACACCTTC. Translating it yields CASSIGDGGYGYTF.

This chain uses TRBV7-3 with TRBJ2-7; D is undetermined. Per the germline V gene, CDR1 is SGHTA and CDR2 is FQGTGA. V lost 4 bases and J 4 bases, leaving 11 bases between the germline ends. The CDR3 runs to 13 residues. The CDR3 nucleotides read TGTGCCAGCAGCTCCACGGGTGGGTACGAGCAGTACTTC. It yields the protein CASSSTGGYEQYF. Drawing the rest from reference TRBV7-3 and TRBJ2-7, the complete variable domain is GAGVSQTPSNKVTEKGKYVELRCDPISGHTALYWYRQSLGQGPEFLIYFQGTGAADDSGLPNDRFFAVRPEGSVSTLKIQRTERGDSAVYLCASSSTGGYEQYFGPGTRLTVT.